This TCR beta chain comes out of a study of regulatory T cells in long-lasting Graves disease. Study at large: Over 5 years on antithyroid drugs plus positive TSH receptor antibodies marked Graves' disease as persistent. Study observations and caveats: Persistent cases favored TRBV28, TRBJ1-2 and TRBJ2-5.

Construction of the TCR beta libraries employed iRepertoire HTBI primers in conjunction with Arm-PCR of CDR3 regions. TCRdb recomputed calls from the multiplex PCR reads with MiXCR, one row per CDR3 protein. Here the sample spans roughly 400,000 distinct CDR3 sequences, under 25% being singletons. This clonotype came up a few times. Its antigen is not identified. Deletions cut 2 bases from V and 1 base from J, with 12 bases between. The CDR3 loop spans 14 amino acids. Germline V gene lookup returns CDR1 GTSNPN and CDR2 SVGIG (reference sequence). Time point here: persistent/refractory GD, antithyroid drugs over 5 years with positive TRAb. Scientists built the TCR library using RNA that was extracted from PBMCs. Graves' disease was diagnosed by American Thyroid Association guidelines.

This sequence joins TRBV30 and TRBJ2-7, with D unresolved. This clonotype was sampled from a female donor with Graves disease. Source: peripheral blood mononuclear cells (PBMCs), taken when the disease was refractory, from a patient treated with antithyroid drugs. The CDR3 sequence: CAWSRDMGSYEQYF. CDR3 DNA: TGTGCCTGGAGTCGTGATATGGGTTCCTACGAGCAGTACTTC.